A selection of T cell receptor beta chains follows, all from one sample in a study of regulatory T cells in long-lasting Graves disease. A single record per CDR3 protein comes from TCRdb applying MiXCR to the multiplex PCR reads. The sample has around 500,000 distinct CDR3 sequences; about a fifth are singletons. The sample consisted of peripheral blood mononuclear cells (PBMCs), taken when the disease was refractory, from a patient treated with antithyroid drugs. The receptors shown here come from a female donor with Graves disease. Both conserved end residues are part of each CDR3. D genes are given only for firm matches. Not all rows give a size; the values are once, few, many and, for expanded clones, a class.

clone_size j_call v_call d_call cdr3_nt cdr3_aa
NA TRBJ1-6 TRBV27 NA TGTGCCAGCAGTCACGGGCGCGGACCTTCACCCCTCCACTTT CASSHGRGPSPLHF
NA TRBJ1-6 TRBV20-1 TRBD1 TGCAGTGCTAGATCCGCCCGGACAGGGAATTCACCCCTCCACTTT CSARSARTGNSPLHF
many TRBJ2-7 TRBV6-1 NA TGTGCCAGCAAAGGAGTACAGGGTAAAGACGACGAGCAGTACTTC CASKGVQGKDDEQYF
NA TRBJ2-2 TRBV7-8 TRBD2 TGTGCCAGCAGCTCCCCACTAGCGGGAGTTACCGGGGAGCTGTTTTTT CASSSPLAGVTGELFF
many TRBJ1-2 TRBV24-1 NA TGTGCCACCAGTGACTCAACAGGGTCGGGAGGCTACACCTTC CATSDSTGSGGYTF
many TRBJ2-5 TRBV7-3 NA TGTGCCAGCAGCCGGACGGGGGACGGGTACCAAGAGACCCAGTACTTC CASSRTGDGYQETQYF
many TRBJ2-7 TRBV2 TRBD1 TGTGCCATCAGGGACAGGGTCACCTACGAGCAGTACTTC CAIRDRVTYEQYF
NA TRBJ1-5 TRBV10-3 TRBD1 TGTGCCATCAGTGAGCGGGACAGGGATCCCCAGCATTTT CAISERDRDPQHF
many TRBJ1-2 TRBV3-1 NA TGTGCCAGCAGCCAAGAACACTTAAACTATGGCTACACCTTC CASSQEHLNYGYTF
few TRBJ2-4 TRBV6-2/TRBV6-3 TRBD1 TGTGCCAGCAGTCGGACAGGGGCCAAAAACATTCAGTACTTC CASSRTGAKNIQYF
few TRBJ2-1 TRBV28 NA TGTGCCAGCAGTTGGACCTGGGAGCAGTTCTTC CASSWTWEQFF
many TRBJ2-5 TRBV2 NA TGTGCCAGCAGTGAATCCCGACAGCTTCAAGAGACCCAGTACTTC CASSESRQLQETQYF
many TRBJ2-7 TRBV29-1 TRBD2 TGCAGCGTTGTGCCGAGCGGGAGTATTCGTGAGCAGTACTTC CSVVPSGSIREQYF
NA TRBJ2-3 TRBV5-1 TRBD2 TGCGCCAGCAGGACTAGCGGGAGTAGCACAGATACGCAGTATTTT CASRTSGSSTDTQYF
few TRBJ2-7 TRBV29-1 NA TGCAGCGCCGGGGAGGACGGCTACGAGCAGTACTTC CSAGEDGYEQYF
many TRBJ2-7 TRBV12-3/TRBV12-4 TRBD2 TGTGCCAGCAGCCCACCTCGGACTAGCGGGAGCCGGTCCTACGAGCAGTACTTC CASSPPRTSGSRSYEQYF
NA TRBJ2-2 TRBV27 NA TGTGCCAGCAGAACGGGGTCCACCGGGGAGCTGCTTTTT CASRTGSTGELLF
few TRBJ2-5 TRBV5-1 NA TGCGCCACCGGGGAGGACCCCAGGACCCAGTACTTC CATGEDPRTQYF
many TRBJ1-1 TRBV6-1 NA TGTGCCAGCCGGCAAGAAGCGAACACTGAAGCTTTCTTT CASRQEANTEAFF
many TRBJ2-7 TRBV15 NA TGTGCCACCAGCAGAGATCTTCGGGCCAATTACGAGCAGTACTTC CATSRDLRANYEQYF
NA TRBJ2-2 TRBV6-2/TRBV6-3 NA TGTGCCAGCAAAGAAGCCGGGGAGCTGTTTTTT CASKEAGELFF
few TRBJ2-5 TRBV27 NA TGTGCCAGCAGTTTAGCTCCTCCGTTTTCCCCCGAGACCCAGTACTTC CASSLAPPFSPETQYF
many TRBJ1-4 TRBV6-1 NA TGTGCCAGCAGTCGCGCCCGGATGGAGGAAAAACTGTTTTTT CASSRARMEEKLFF
many TRBJ2-7 TRBV3-1 TRBD2 TGTGCCAGCAGCCTGGCTACGGGAGGAGGGGAGCAGTACTTC CASSLATGGGEQYF
few TRBJ2-4 TRBV13 TRBD2 TGTGCCAGCAGCTTAGTCCAAGCGGGAGGGTACAGCATTCAGTACTTC CASSLVQAGGYSIQYF
few TRBJ2-7 TRBV7-3 NA TGTGCCAGCAGCCTGCTGGTATCCGTGAGCTCCTACGAGCAGTACTTC CASSLLVSVSSYEQYF
NA TRBJ1-2 TRBV5-4 NA TGTGCCAGCAGCTTGGGTCGGGGGGGCGATGGCTACACCTTC CASSLGRGGDGYTF
few TRBJ2-5 TRBV3-1 NA TGTGCCAGCAGGTCCGGGACACATTTCCCCACCCAGTACTTC CASRSGTHFPTQYF
NA TRBJ2-1 TRBV6-1 TRBD1 TGTGCCAGCAGTCGCAGGGGGTACAATGAGCAGTTCTTC CASSRRGYNEQFF
NA TRBJ2-7 TRBV27 TRBD2 TGTGCCAGCGTCCCAAGCGGGGGGAGCTCCTACGAGCAGTACTTC CASVPSGGSSYEQYF
NA TRBJ2-1 TRBV6-5 NA TGTGCCAGCAGTTACTGGGTATCCGATGAGCAGTTCTTC CASSYWVSDEQFF
once TRBJ2-7 TRBV4-1 NA TGCGCCAGCAGCCAAGGGGGATTTCGGAAAGACTACGAGCAGTACTTC CASSQGGFRKDYEQYF
NA TRBJ2-7 TRBV6-2/TRBV6-3 NA TGTGCCAGCAGTTGGTCCTCCTCCCTCCCCTACGAGCAGTACTTC CASSWSSSLPYEQYF
many TRBJ1-1 TRBV28 NA TGTGCCAGCAGTGCGGACACCCGAGAAGCTTTCTTT CASSADTREAFF
NA TRBJ2-7 TRBV6-1 NA TGTGCCAGCGGGCTAGCTACCTCACGGCAGTACTTC CASGLATSRQYF
few TRBJ2-7 TRBV12-3/TRBV12-4 TRBD1 TGTGCCAGCAGTCCCGGGACAGGGCGGCCCTACGAGCAGTACTTC CASSPGTGRPYEQYF
NA TRBJ1-5 TRBV6-2/TRBV6-3 TRBD1 TGTGCCAGCAGCTTCAACAGGGGCCTTTATAACAATCAGCCCCAGCATTTT CASSFNRGLYNNQPQHF
NA TRBJ2-7 TRBV27 TRBD2 TGTGCCAGCAGTTCCCTAGCGGGAGGGCCTAAGGGGGAGCAGTACTTC CASSSLAGGPKGEQYF
NA TRBJ2-1 TRBV7-7 TRBD2 TGTGCTAGCAGCCCAGGACTAGCGAGTGCTGAGCAGTTCTTC CASSPGLASAEQFF
NA TRBJ2-6 TRBV19 TRBD2 TGTGCCAGTCAGAAACGCCGAGGGTTAGCGGGAGATGGGGCCAACGTCCTGACTTTC CASQKRRGLAGDGANVLTF
many TRBJ1-2 TRBV27 NA TGTGCCACGCAATCCTTCTATGGCTACACCTTC CATQSFYGYTF
few TRBJ2-7 TRBV5-1 TRBD2 TGCGCCAGCAGCCCGGGCCCAGCGGGACGATCCTACGAGCAGTACTTC CASSPGPAGRSYEQYF
many TRBJ2-7 TRBV18 NA TGTGCCAGCTCACCACTGGCCCGGGACACCCCCGAGCAGTACTTC CASSPLARDTPEQYF
NA TRBJ2-1 TRBV10-3 NA TGTGCCATCAGTGATGGGACCCAGGGTGGGAATGAGCAGTTCTTC CAISDGTQGGNEQFF
many TRBJ1-5 TRBV6-5 NA TGTGCCAGCAGTTACTCGCGTTCTAGCAATCAGCCCCAGCATTTT CASSYSRSSNQPQHF
many TRBJ2-7 TRBV29-1 TRBD2 TGCAGCGTTGAAGCGACTAGCGGGAGTCGCGAGCAGTACTTC CSVEATSGSREQYF